A single sample gave rise to the 19 T cell receptor beta chains below, sequenced in a study of blood T cell repertoires in COVID-19. Clones were read by immunoSEQ multiplex PCR, and TCRdb kept only the in-frame ones, dropping some. The data contain about 140,000 clones, roughly 85% of them singletons. The source material was PBMCs or T cells enriched from blood (not recorded which). The receptors here all came from a woman aged 45-65 years who had recovered from COVID-19.

This chain connects TRBV3-1 (or the pseudogene TRBV3-2) to TRBJ2-7; D remains ambiguous. Germline V gene lookup returns CDR1 LGHDT and CDR2 YNNKEL (reference sequence). Trimming left V 1 base short and J 0 bases short, with 10 bases between. There are 15 residues in the CDR3. Here the CDR3 DNA reads TGTGCCAGCAGCCAAGGCCCGAGCGCCTCCTACGAGCAGTACTTC. Translation gives CASSQGPSASYEQYF.

This clone appeared a few times. This sequence joins TRBV10-1 and TRBJ2-7, with D maybe TRBD1 (5 bases). The germline V gene encodes CDR1 WNHNN and CDR2 SYGVQD (reference sequence). The CDR3 length is 14 residues. The V end was cut by 6 bases, the J end by 0 bases, with 12 bases between. The CDR3 sequence is CASSAGSPSYEQYF. The CDR3 DNA is TGCGCCAGCAGCGCAGGGTCCCCCTCCTACGAGCAGTACTTC.

This chain links TRBV5-8 with TRBJ1-2; 9 bases map to TRBD1. With 4 bases clipped from V and 4 bases from J, the junction kept 8 bases outside the gene matches. This CDR3 has 15 amino acids. CDR1 and CDR2 from the germline V gene are SGHTS and YDEGEE. The CDR3 loop reads CASSPDRGALYGYTF. The CDR3 nucleotides read TGTGCCAGCAGCCCGGACAGGGGAGCTCTCTATGGCTACACCTTC. Supplemented by reference TRBV5-8 and TRBJ1-2, the full variable domain reads EAGVTQSPTHLIKTRGQQATLRCSPISGHTSVYWYQQALGLGLQFLLWYDEGEERNRGNFPPRFSGRQFPNYSSELNVNALELEDSALYLCASSPDRGALYGYTFGSGTRLTVV.

This clone was observed many times. V gene TRBV5-1 combines with J gene TRBJ1-1; D is unresolved. Germline-derived CDR1 and CDR2 are SGHRS and YFSETQ. Between the trimmed V and J ends, which lost 4 bases and 5 bases, there was a span of 15 bases. This CDR3 has 14 residues. The CDR3 reads CASSSGSGGTEAFF. As DNA, the CDR3 is TGCGCCAGCAGCAGTGGGTCAGGAGGGACTGAAGCTTTCTTT.

The V and J genes are TRBV5-6 and TRBJ2-2; no clear D gene. V was trimmed by 1 base and J by 3 bases, leaving 7 bases between them. The germline V gene encodes CDR1 SGHDT and CDR2 YYEEEE. The CDR3 spans 14 residues. The CDR3 sequence: CASSLFPDTGELFF. The CDR3 nucleotides are TGTGCCAGCAGCTTGTTTCCGGACACCGGGGAGCTGTTTTTT.

The chain recombines TRBV30 with TRBJ1-6, with a possible D match to TRBD1 (5 bases). Trimming left V 1 base short and J 4 bases short, with 17 bases between. The CDR3 spans 17 residues. In germline, CDR1 is GTSNPN, CDR2 SVGIG (reference sequence). CDR3 region: CAWSGSVGAAYNSPLHF. The CDR3 DNA sequence: TGTGCCTGGAGTGGATCGGTTGGGGCCGCGTATAATTCACCCCTCCACTTT.

This sequence joins TRBV6-5 and TRBJ2-3; 8 bases align to TRBD1. Per the germline V gene, CDR1 is MNHEY and CDR2 is SVGAGI. This CDR3 contains 14 residues. The trim removed 10 bases at V and 6 bases at J, leaving 12 bases unmatched. The CDR3 nucleotides are TGTGCCACCGGTAGGGGGACAGGCGTTGATACGCAGTATTTT. Protein sequence: CATGRGTGVDTQYF.

The count of this clone is one. The CDR3 sequence: CASSLDRESQPQHF. The CDR3 region has the DNA TGTGCCAGCAGCTTAGACAGGGAAAGTCAGCCCCAGCATTTT. The chain recombines TRBV6-2 or TRBV6-3 with TRBJ1-5; 7 bases fit TRBD1. This CDR3 is 14 amino acids long. V was clipped by 6 bases and J by 6 bases; unmatched bases: 8. Germline CDR1 is MNHEY and CDR2 is SVGEGT.

This clone was found once. The J gene is TRBJ2-6, the V gene TRBV10-1; TRBD1 might be the D (5 bases). The CDR3 extends over 15 amino acids. The ends were cut back, 6 bases at V and 0 bases at J, with 9 bases in the middle. CDR1 is WNHNN and CDR2 is SYGVQD in the germline V gene (reference sequence). CDR3: CASSDSYSGANVLTF. The CDR3 nucleotides read TGCGCCAGCAGCGACAGTTACTCTGGGGCCAACGTCCTGACTTTC.

V gene TRBV5-4 combines with J gene TRBJ2-7, with 10 bases identical to TRBD2. Germline lookup yields CDR1 SGHNT and CDR2 YYREEE (reference sequence). This CDR3 has 16 amino acids. V shed 0 bases, J shed 5 bases, and the junction held 8 bases outside the gene matches. The CDR3 protein is CASSLGTSGKANEQYF. The CDR3 DNA is TGTGCCAGCAGCTTGGGAACTAGCGGGAAGGCTAACGAGCAGTACTTC.

The chain combines TRBV5-1 with TRBJ1-1, with 8 nucleotides matching TRBD1. The V gene's germline CDR1 is SGHRS and CDR2 YFSETQ. V lost 4 bases to trimming and J lost 3 bases; unmatched junction nucleotides: 11. This CDR3 comprises 16 residues. This CDR3 reads CASSPGTGRGDTEAFF. The CDR3 DNA is TGCGCCAGCAGCCCGGGGACAGGCCGCGGGGACACTGAAGCTTTCTTT.

This clone has more than one count but fewer than ten. The chain links TRBV11-3 to TRBJ2-3; 8 bases are shared with TRBD1. The CDR3 consists of 15 residues. Germline V gives CDR1 SGHNT, CDR2 YENEEA. After removal of 5 bases from V and 1 base from J, the junction contained 5 bases not matched to a gene. In DNA form, the CDR3 reads TGTGCCAGCAGCCAAGGACAGGGAGGCACAGATACGCAGTATTTT. Protein: CASSQGQGGTDTQYF.

The chain carries TRBV27 and TRBJ2-6; D is perhaps TRBD2 (6 bases). CDR1 and CDR2 (germline): MNHEY, SMNVEV (reference sequence). There are 15 residues in the CDR3. V lost 6 bases and J 2 bases, leaving 11 bases between the germline ends. CDR3 in amino acids: CASSPRGTGANVLTF. In nucleotides, the CDR3 is TGTGCCAGCAGCCCTCGGGGGACTGGGGCCAACGTCCTGACTTTC. The variable domain in full, completed from reference TRBV27 and TRBJ2-6, reads EAQVTQNPRYLITVTGKKLTVTCSQNMNHEYMSWYRQDPGLGLRQIYYSMNVEVTDKGDVPEGYKVSRKEKRNFPLILESPSPNQTSLYFCASSPRGTGANVLTFGAGSRLTVL.

This rearrangement joins TRBV28 to TRBJ1-2; D uncertain. The CDR3 contains 14 residues. Looked up from germline, CDR1 is MDHEN and CDR2 is SYDVKM. The V end was cut by 6 bases, the J end by 4 bases, with 15 bases between. The CDR3 DNA reads as TGTGCCAGCAGGGCGGGTGAGGTACGCTATGGCTACACCTTC. This codes for CASRAGEVRYGYTF.

This sequence joins TRBV2 and TRBJ1-6, with a possible D match to TRBD1 (6 bases). Germline CDR1 reads SNHLY; CDR2 reads FYNNEI. The CDR3 length is 15 residues. V was pared by 10 bases and J by 0 bases, with 13 bases between. CDR3 sequence: CATRQESSYNSPLHF. Here the CDR3 DNA reads TGTGCCACACGACAGGAGAGCTCCTATAATTCACCCCTCCACTTT.

The chain links TRBV5-4 to TRBJ2-2; D gene ambiguous. Trimming removed 2 bases from V and 1 base from J, with 9 bases in between. The germline V gene encodes CDR1 SGHNT and CDR2 YYREEE (reference sequence). The CDR3 runs 15 residues. In DNA, the CDR3 is TGTGCCAGCAGCTTAAACAGTATGAACACCGGGGAGCTGTTTTTT. It codes for CASSLNSMNTGELFF.

The chain has TRBV5-1 and TRBJ1-1, with no clear D. V was cut by 2 bases and J by 5 bases, with 16 bases left in between. CDR3 size: 15 residues. Germline V lookup: CDR1 SGHRS, CDR2 YFSETQ. The CDR3 is CASSLMGRRETEAFF. The CDR3 DNA reads as TGCGCCAGCAGCTTAATGGGCAGACGAGAAACTGAAGCTTTCTTT.

The rearrangement joins TRBV29-1 to TRBJ1-3; 8 bases line up with TRBD1. The CDR3 sequence is 12 residues long. In germline, CDR1 is SQVTM, CDR2 ANQGSEA. Trimming took 6 bases from V and 2 from J; bases not matched to a gene: 0. The CDR3 coding sequence is TGCAGCGTGACAGGGGCTGGAAACACCATATATTTT. Its protein is CSVTGAGNTIYF.

The genes are TRBV29-1 and TRBJ2-2; no definite D call. The CDR3 runs 13 residues. CDR1 is SQVTM, CDR2 ANQGSEA, per germline. Trimming took off 7 bases at V and 0 bases at J, with 9 bases between the two ends. The CDR3 loop is CSADMTNTGELFF. CDR3 coding DNA: TGCAGCGCAGACATGACGAACACCGGGGAGCTGTTTTTT.